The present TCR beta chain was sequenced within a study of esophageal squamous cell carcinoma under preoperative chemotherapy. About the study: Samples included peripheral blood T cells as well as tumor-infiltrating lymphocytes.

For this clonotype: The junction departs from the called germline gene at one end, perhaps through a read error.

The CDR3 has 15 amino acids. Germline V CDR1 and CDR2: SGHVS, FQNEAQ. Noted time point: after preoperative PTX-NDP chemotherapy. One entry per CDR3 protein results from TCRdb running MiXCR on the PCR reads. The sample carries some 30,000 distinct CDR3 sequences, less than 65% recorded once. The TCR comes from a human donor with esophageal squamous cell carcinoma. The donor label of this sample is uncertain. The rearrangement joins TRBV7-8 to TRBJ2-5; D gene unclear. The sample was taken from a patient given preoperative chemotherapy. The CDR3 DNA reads TGTGCCAGCAGCTCTGATTTGGGTCCTAAAGAGACTCAGTACTTC. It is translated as CASSSDLGPKETQYF.